This entry concerns a single TCR beta chain. This clone was recorded only once. No cognate antigen has been identified for it. Base qualities are missing; no much larger clone stands one base away. TCRbeta CDR3 regions were amplified from genomic DNA using the immunoSEQ Assay, a bias-controlled multiplex PCR. The authors' pipeline ran thus. Within the assay, amplification of reference gene primers was used to estimate how many nucleated cells each sample contained. Sequence reads were collapsed and filtered to measure the absolute abundance of every unique TCRbeta CDR3 rearrangement. Productive Simpson clonality was computed per sample as the square root of Simpson's diversity index over productive rearrangements. Held by TCRdb, this immuneACCESS table contains in-frame sequences only and omits some clones. Under half of the omission traces to an unresolved V gene where checked; the cause of the rest is unknown. V, J and clone size derive from that table, while D and trimming were established from the DNA sequence. For this sample the table gives some 100,000 clones, of which around 90% were detected only once. About 6.3% of the sample is held by the ten biggest clonotypes.

Unmatched junction bases come to 12, with V trimmed by 6 bases and J by 5 bases. The germline V gene yields MDHEN for CDR1 and SYDVKM for CDR2. From the cysteine up to the phenylalanine, the CDR3 has a length of 15 residues. Left in the record is the CDR3 DNA by itself, 45 bases read in frame from the first base. Collaborating institutions collected whole blood in K2EDTA tubes following their own protocols. For TCRbeta analysis, collaborators shipped samples as frozen whole blood, isolated PBMCs, or DNA extracted from either of those sample types. The data were taken from a study of blood T cell repertoires in COVID-19 (dated by TCRdb to the early 2020s). For context, the study as a whole: The collaborator samples originated in the United States, Italy and Spain and spanned the acute and convalescent phases of COVID-19. The prospective study material was composed of cDNA or gDNA derived from T cells, B-cell-depleted T cells, or PBMCs. Deeply sampled blood TCRbeta repertoires from subjects exposed to, actively infected with, or recovered from COVID-19 were included in the dataset. The samples were drawn from the first 160 participants of the ongoing ImmuneRACE study and from 1,254 subjects provided by 6 global collaborators. The repertoires were made available in a free public database intended to serve as a resource for research on the immune response to SARS-CoV-2. The sample metadata nearly always contained a de-identified subject ID, COVID-19 status, age in years and sex. HLA class I and class II types, where available, came from metadata supplied by the sample provider rather than from assay-based typing. Findings and caveats that apply to the study as a whole: The quantity of clinical and demographic metadata differed by source and by participant and was supplied without curation.

Sequenced material: peripheral blood. The sequence was obtained from an older woman with acute or convalescent COVID-19. Recombination linked TRBV28 to TRBJ1-2, with 7 bases aligning to TRBD1. CDR3 region: CASRPTGALWYGYTF. The DNA sequence is as follows: TGTGCCAGCAGACCCACAGGGGCGCTTTGGTATGGCTACACCTTC.